This TCR beta chain was captured in a study of vaccination and CD4 T cells after COVID-19 (dated by TCRdb to between 2021 and 2024). About the investigation overall: Convalescent patients had a positive SARS-CoV-2 result on nasal swab PCR, and of these patients, about ten had mild disease and one had severe disease. Six males and four females were included in the convalescent cohort, with two Hispanic individuals, seven Caucasians, two Asians and one multiracial person represented. Two doses of either the Pfizer-BioNTech BNT162b2 vaccine (n=8) or the Moderna mRNA-1273 vaccine (n=2) were administered to participants. Post-COVID blood samples from convalescent patients were collected a median of approximately 100 days after diagnosis, with a range of 35 to 161 days. Post-vaccine blood samples were collected a median of about 69 days after the second vaccine dose, ranging from roughly 12 to 250 days. Overlapping spike peptide pools from SARS-CoV-2 and from the common cold coronaviruses HCoV-NL63, HCoV-OC43 and HCoV-229E were used as culture stimuli. Control cultures received a CEFX viral epitope pool as the positive control, an HIV-1 Nef peptide pool as the negative control, or no peptide. In approximately ten COVID-19 convalescent patients and a few infection-naive healthy vaccine recipients, the spike-specific CD4+ TCR repertoire before mRNA vaccination was compared with the repertoire after mRNA vaccination. Study-wide conclusions, independent of this receptor: In convalescent patients, a median approximately 90% of post-vaccine SARS-CoV-2-reactive clones were detected only after vaccination, suggesting vaccine-specific priming. In convalescent patients, nearly all vaccine-specific clones (304 of 307) were found to be mono-reactive for SARS-CoV-2 spike rather than cross-reactive with common cold coronaviruses. Although the median number of SARS-CoV-2-reactive clonotypes went up from 21 after infection to 35 to 40 after vaccination, the increase was not significant. The study included relatively few convalescent patients and did not analyze early timepoints after natural infection.

The CDR3, from cysteine to phenylalanine, totals 15 residues. Just the 45-base CDR3 DNA is kept, in frame starting at base 1. The germline V gene (reference sequence) provides CDR1 LNHDA and CDR2 SQIVND. A distance of 15 bases separates the germline ends of V and J, which lose 3 bases and 4 bases respectively. To note about this clonotype: Its antigen specificity is not known. Per-nucleotide qualities are absent, and no much larger clonotype sits a single base away.

The treatment or condition tag for this specimen amounts to: approximately nine-day PBMC culture with coronavirus spike peptide pools or control peptides (ViraFEST assay). To expand antigen-specific T cells with peptide pools and then pick out the expanded clonotypes through TCR sequencing, the study relied on the ViraFEST assay. The positive SARS-CoV-2 PCR tests of the convalescent patients were dated from March to December 2020, before the Alpha, Beta and Delta variants emerged in the United States. Each well held roughly 2 million PBMCs cultured in IMDM containing roughly 5% human AB serum and around 10 IU/ml IL-2, with around 9.2 ug/ml peptide pools added. On days 3 and 7, half of the culture medium was replaced with fresh IL-2-containing medium. CD4+ T cells were isolated after around 9 days of culture through negative selection using the EasySep CD4+ T cell isolation kit. Ficoll-Paque Plus gradient centrifugation was used to isolate PBMCs from whole blood, and the isolated PBMCs were then either used fresh or cryopreserved at -140C. Each culture condition was generally run in triplicate wells.

Preparation of the library involved PCR. TCR sequencing of DNA from cultured CD4+ T cells used the Oncomine TCR Beta short-read assay at the Johns Hopkins FTIC core. The QIAamp micro DNA kit was used to extract genomic DNA from the cultured CD4+ T cells. Oncomine TCR Beta libraries from cultured CD4+ T cells were pooled using unique dual indexes and sequenced on an Illumina iSeq 100. The published analysis was carried out like this. Non-productive sequences were removed, and CDR3s that did not start with C, did not end with F or W, or were shorter than 7 amino acids were discarded. Antigen-specific clonotypes were identified with the MANAFEST web application by comparing peptide-stimulated wells with reference and other culture wells. Positive clones required FDR below 0.05, an odds ratio above 5, and productive frequency above 0.1% in at least two of three replicate wells. Cross-reactive clonotypes were defined as significantly expanded in both SARS-CoV-2 spike wells and at least one common cold coronavirus spike condition. CDR3 homology was assessed with Levenshtein distances (stringdist) and unrooted phylogenetic trees (ape) in R version 3.6.1. TCRdb passed the public sequencing reads through fastp at Q25 and MiXCR, retaining productive beta sequences. Every distinct CDR3 protein forms one entry, paired with its most common genes and DNA. TCRdb's processing, not the authors' own work, is the source of the V and J calls. This sample gives some 13,000 distinct CDR3 sequences in total; 40% of them show up just once. Together, the top ten hold roughly 10% of the sample.

Sequenced: CD4+ T cells from blood, cultured in vitro. Here the chain combines TRBV19 and TRBJ1-1, and possibly TRBD1, on 6 matching bases. The TCR comes from a human donor who had recovered from COVID-19. The sequence in DNA is TGTGCCAGTAGTATTATGGGGGGGGGCGGCACTGAAGCTTTCTTT. Protein translation: CASSIMGGGGTEAFF.